The TCR beta chain described here comes from a study of blood T cell repertoires in COVID-19. The CDR3 is 16 residues long. Trimming cost V 1 base and J 4 bases, with 16 bases left between them. Germline V gene data show CDR1 as SEHNR and CDR2 as FQNEAQ (reference sequence). Only in-frame clones appear in the TCRdb table, and some are missing; sequencing was by immunoSEQ multiplex PCR. Of under 55,000 clones in the sample, under 85% were seen once. The chain links TRBV7-9 to TRBJ2-5; maybe TRBD1 (6 bases). The source material was peripheral blood. This receptor was obtained from a human donor in a cohort sampled during active COVID-19. The CDR3 DNA is TGTGCCAGCAGCTTAGGTGGACAGTGGGGGCCAGAGACCCAGTACTTC. Translation: CASSLGGQWGPETQYF.